The next 5 T cell receptor beta chains were all read from a single sample in a study of PD-L1 blockade in urothelial cancer (dated by TCRdb to 2015 to 2018). Library preparation used the immunoSEQ multiplex PCR assay. In its TCRdb copy, this immuneACCESS table keeps in-frame sequences only and misses some clones. Where compared with another copy, unresolved V genes explain less than half of these, and the others have no known cause. The sample has some 67,000 clones on record, approximately 91% of them singletons. The top ten hold approximately 3.2% of the sample. The material sequenced was PBMCs, taken around atezolizumab (anti-PD-L1) treatment. The receptor source for this set is a man between 60 and 75 years old with urothelial cancer.

V and J are TRBV6-1 and TRBJ2-1; 7 nucleotides line up with TRBD2. The CDR3 is made up of 14 amino acids. The V gene end was trimmed by 4 bases and the J gene end by 5 bases; junction bases not matched to a gene: 5. Germline CDR1 and CDR2: MNHNS and SASEGT. Here the CDR3 reads CASSGDRGDNEQFF. CDR3 nucleotides: TGTGCCAGCAGTGGGGACCGGGGGGACAATGAGCAGTTCTTC.

This chain links TRBV13 with TRBJ1-1, with a weak D call TRBD1 (6 bases). Trimming cost V 7 bases and J 7 bases, with 22 bases left between them. The CDR3 runs to 15 residues. Germline CDR1 reads PRHDT; CDR2 reads FYEKMQ (reference sequence). This CDR3 reads CASNLTPYTGHEAFF. DNA for the CDR3: TGTGCCAGCAACCTCACTCCTTACACGGGACATGAAGCTTTCTTT.

The chain uses TRBV6-1 and TRBJ2-7; a possible D gene is TRBD1 (6 bases). Trimming pared 7 bases from V and 0 bases from J, leaving 10 bases between. Germline CDR1 reads MNHNS; CDR2 reads SASEGT. The CDR3 is made up of 13 amino acids. The CDR3 sequence is CASIDRYSYEQYF. CDR3 bases: TGTGCCAGCATCGACAGGTACTCCTACGAGCAGTACTTC.

The chain couples TRBV19 to TRBJ2-2, with 8 nucleotides matching TRBD1. This CDR3 has 18 residues. V shed 4 bases, J shed 2 bases, and the junction held 12 bases outside the gene matches. The germline V gene has CDR1 LNHDA and CDR2 SQIVND (reference sequence). The CDR3 here is CASSTGQALGTNTGELFF. CDR3 in DNA: TGTGCCAGTAGTACGGGACAGGCACTCGGAACAAACACCGGGGAGCTGTTTTTT.

Worth noting for this clone: The sample holds other DNA sequences that translate to the same CDR3. The chain uses TRBV5-1 and TRBJ2-2, with 7 nucleotides matching TRBD1. Losses at the gene ends were 2 bases for V and 5 bases for J; bases not matched to a gene: 6. The CDR3 contains 15 residues. Germline V gives CDR1 SGHRS, CDR2 YFSETQ. The CDR3 spells CASSLKGAGTGELFF. CDR3 bases: TGCGCCAGCAGCTTAAAGGGGGCTGGGACCGGGGAGCTGTTTTTT.